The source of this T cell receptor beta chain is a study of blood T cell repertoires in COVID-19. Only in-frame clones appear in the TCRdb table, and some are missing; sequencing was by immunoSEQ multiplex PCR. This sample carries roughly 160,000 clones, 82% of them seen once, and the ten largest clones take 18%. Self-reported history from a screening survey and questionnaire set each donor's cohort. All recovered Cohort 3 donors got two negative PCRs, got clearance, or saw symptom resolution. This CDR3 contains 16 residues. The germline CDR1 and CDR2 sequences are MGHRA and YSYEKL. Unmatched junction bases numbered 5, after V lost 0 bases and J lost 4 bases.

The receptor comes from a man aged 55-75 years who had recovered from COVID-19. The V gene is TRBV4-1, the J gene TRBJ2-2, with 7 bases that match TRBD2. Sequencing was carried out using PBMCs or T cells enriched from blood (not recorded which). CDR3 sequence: CASSQDLASGTGELFF. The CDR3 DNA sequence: TGCGCCAGCAGCCAAGATTTGGCTAGCGGCACCGGGGAGCTGTTTTTT.